This record looks at one T cell receptor beta chain sequence and its context. Its specificity is unknown. V was clipped by 5 bases and J by 4 bases, with 14 bases between them. This CDR3 is 13 amino acids long. The V gene's germline CDR1 is GTSNPN and CDR2 SVGIG (reference sequence). This sample was taken from a study of OX40 agonist ivuxolimab in advanced cancers. Overall study results and limits: Still undetermined is the antigen specificity of the expanded peripheral T cells.

Measured with immunoSEQ multiplex PCR; TCRdb has only the in-frame clones, and not every one. The sample lists some 110,000 clones, around 95% occurring once. This TCR derives from an adult with an advanced solid tumor such as melanoma, head and neck, liver or kidney cancer. The material was CD4+ or CD8+ T cells sorted from blood, obtained in a trial of the OX40 agonist ivuxolimab. The chain combines TRBV30 with TRBJ2-5, with D hard to call. The CDR3 here is CAWGVRWRETQYF. The CDR3 nucleotides read TGTGCCTGGGGGGTTCGTTGGCGAGAGACCCAGTACTTC.